This TCR beta chain is from a study of blood T cell repertoires in COVID-19. Study-wide background: Both acute and convalescent COVID-19 samples were obtained from the United States, Italy and Spain. T cells, B-cell-depleted T cells, or PBMCs provided the cDNA or gDNA that served as material.

In the original workflow: The assay estimated nucleated cells by amplifying reference gene primers. Sequencing used immunoSEQ multiplex PCR; TCRdb keeps in-frame clones, though not all of them. Clone size and the V and J calls come from that table; the DNA yielded D and trimming. This table has some 290,000 clones, about four fifths appearing once. The germline CDR1 and CDR2 sequences are SGHTA and FQGNSA. This CDR3 region has 13 residues. With 10 bases removed from V and 3 bases from J, the gap between germline ends came to 14 bases. The V gene is TRBV7-2, the J gene TRBJ2-3, with D perhaps matching TRBD1 (7 bases). This clonotype originated in a woman aged 55-75 years with active or convalescent COVID-19. The sequencing sample was made of peripheral blood. The CDR3: CATGGTTTDTQYF. The CDR3 nucleotides read TGTGCCACAGGGGGGACGACTACAGATACGCAGTATTTT.